These T cell receptor beta chains were read from a single sample in a study of blood T cell repertoires in COVID-19. Measured with immunoSEQ multiplex PCR; TCRdb has only the in-frame clones, and not every one. The sample shows approximately 86,000 clones, about nine tenths of them seen only once. The specimen sequenced was peripheral blood. The receptors stem from a man between 50 and 59 years old with acute or convalescent COVID-19. The CDR3 runs from the conserved cysteine through the conserved F or W. A D gene is named only where the DNA matches it firmly. Not every row has a clone size; where given, it reads once, few, many or a size class.

j_call clone_size v_call d_call cdr3_aa cdr3_nt
TRBJ1-1 . TRBV19 . CASSIGQARNTEAFF TGTGCCAGTAGTATTGGGCAGGCGAGGAACACTGAAGCTTTCTTT
TRBJ2-1 . TRBV5-1 . CASSLPQFNEQFF TGCGCCAGCAGCTTGCCACAGTTCAATGAGCAGTTCTTC
TRBJ1-2 . TRBV2 TRBD1 CARRDRDRYGYTF TGTGCCAGAAGAGACAGGGATCGGTATGGCTACACCTTC
TRBJ1-4 . TRBV19 . CASSVNRWAEKLFF TGTGCCAGTAGTGTCAATCGATGGGCGGAAAAACTGTTTTTT
TRBJ2-1 . TRBV12-2 . CASRLGMGRRGGTEQFF TGTGCAAGTCGCTTAGGTATGGGCCGCAGGGGCGGAACTGAGCAGTTCTTC
TRBJ1-4 . TRBV10-1 TRBD1 CASSAKRKGAPGNEKLFF TGCGCCAGCAGTGCCAAGCGTAAGGGGGCGCCCGGTAATGAAAAACTGTTTTTT
TRBJ2-3 . TRBV7-3 . CASSLTQGTQYF TGTGCCAGCAGCTTAACGCAGGGTACGCAGTATTTT
TRBJ2-1 . TRBV29-1 TRBD1 CSVELDRVNEQFF TGCAGCGTTGAGTTGGACAGGGTCAATGAGCAGTTCTTC
TRBJ2-5 . TRBV30 . CAWKSSSWTARGYQETQYF TGTGCCTGGAAGTCATCCTCGTGGACAGCGAGGGGGTACCAAGAGACCCAGTACTTC
TRBJ2-5 once TRBV2 TRBD2 CASSQRGQETQYF TGTGCCAGCAGTCAGCGGGGCCAAGAGACCCAGTACTTC
TRBJ2-2 once TRBV6-4 TRBD2 CASSDSGGTGELFF TGTGCCAGCAGTGACTCGGGGGGGACCGGGGAGCTGTTTTTT
TRBJ1-1 . TRBV7-2 . CASSQTGGNTEAFF TGTGCCAGCAGTCAGACCGGGGGGAACACTGAAGCTTTCTTT
TRBJ2-3 . TRBV7-9 . CASSLSAGAGTDTQYF TGTGCCAGCAGCTTAAGTGCGGGGGCGGGGACAGATACGCAGTATTTT
TRBJ1-1 . TRBV7-9 . CASSRTDMNTEAFF TGTGCCAGCAGCCGGACAGACATGAACACTGAAGCTTTCTTT
TRBJ2-5 . TRBV3-1/TRBV3-2 TRBD2 CASSQGFGAGAKETQYF TGTGCCAGCAGCCAAGGGTTTGGAGCGGGGGCCAAAGAGACCCAGTACTTC
TRBJ1-4 . TRBV5-6 TRBD1 CASSWDRGTNEKLFF TGTGCCAGCAGCTGGGACAGGGGAACTAATGAAAAACTGTTTTTT
TRBJ1-1 . TRBV5-1 TRBD1 CASSLEGANTEAFF TGCGCCAGCAGCTTGGAGGGGGCTAACACTGAAGCTTTCTTT
TRBJ2-3 . TRBV25-1 TRBD2 CASSQLGLAGVATQYF TGTGCCAGCAGTCAACTAGGACTAGCGGGGGTAGCGACGCAGTATTTT